The rows below give T cell receptor beta chains drawn from one sample of a study of blood T cell repertoires in COVID-19. The data were produced by immunoSEQ multiplex PCR, yet TCRdb's version contains in-frame clones alone and is incomplete. The sample lists about 62,000 clones; around 87% were seen once. The sequenced sample consisted of peripheral blood. These receptors all come from an older woman with COVID-19, enrolled during active disease. The CDR3 runs from the conserved cysteine through the conserved F or W. The D gene is left open where the match is weak. Where a row states a size, it is once, few, many or the class of an expanded clone; other rows omit it.

>TRBJ2-3|-|TRBV2|-|13
CASSSGFTDTQYF
TGTGCCAGCAGTAGCGGATTCACAGATACGCAGTATTTT
>TRBJ1-5|-|TRBV4-2|-|18
CASSQDDVAGDSNQPQHF
TGTGCCAGCAGCCAAGATGACGTGGCAGGGGATAGCAATCAGCCCCAGCATTTT
>TRBJ2-3|TRBD2|TRBV3-1/TRBV3-2|-|16
CASSQAGGPGTDTQYF
TGTGCCAGCAGCCAAGCGGGAGGGCCTGGCACAGATACGCAGTATTTT
>TRBJ2-1|TRBD2|TRBV4-2|once|19
CASSQDRGSGRHLYNEQFF
TGTGCCAGCAGCCAAGATAGAGGTAGCGGGAGACACCTTTACAATGAGCAGTTCTTC
>TRBJ2-1|TRBD2|TRBV3-1/TRBV3-2|-|14
CASTPSGRAPEQFF
TGTGCCAGCACCCCTAGCGGGAGGGCACCTGAGCAGTTCTTC
>TRBJ2-1|-|TRBV6-6|-|11
CASTDGIEQFF
TGTGCCAGCACTGACGGGATCGAGCAGTTCTTC
>TRBJ1-3|-|TRBV11-3|-|15
CASSLRGRSGNTIYF
TGTGCCAGCAGCCTCAGGGGTCGCTCTGGAAACACCATATATTTT
>TRBJ1-6|TRBD1|TRBV7-9|few|15
CASSFKGDRGSPLHF
TGTGCCAGCAGCTTTAAAGGAGACAGGGGCTCACCCCTCCACTTT
>TRBJ1-2|TRBD1|TRBV5-1|-|14
CASSPGGTGKGYTF
TGCGCCAGCAGCCCAGGAGGGACAGGGAAGGGCTACACCTTC
>TRBJ2-7|TRBD2|TRBV30|-|16
CAWSPPSGGRPYEQYF
TGTGCCTGGAGTCCCCCCTCGGGCGGGAGACCCTACGAGCAGTACTTC
>TRBJ2-7|-|TRBV7-2|-|15
CASSLYGGLSYEQYF
TGTGCCAGCAGCTTGTATGGGGGGTTGTCCTACGAGCAGTACTTC
>TRBJ1-2|-|TRBV28|-|14
CASTLGGNLYGYTF
TGTGCCAGCACCTTGGGAGGGAACCTATATGGCTACACCTTC
>TRBJ2-1|TRBD2|TRBV4-1|-|16
CASSQLGTSGRNEQFF
TGCGCCAGCAGCCAATTGGGGACTAGCGGGAGAAATGAGCAGTTCTTC
>TRBJ1-2|-|TRBV19|once|12
CASSIINYGYTF
TGTGCCAGTAGTATAATAAACTATGGCTACACCTTC
>TRBJ2-7|TRBD1|TRBV12-5|-|15
CASGPWTGENYEQYF
TGTGCTAGTGGTCCTTGGACAGGGGAGAACTACGAGCAGTACTTC
>TRBJ2-3|-|TRBV19|-|13
CASSIVATDTQYF
TGTGCCAGTAGTATTGTAGCAACAGATACGCAGTATTTT